Following are 28 T cell receptor beta chains from one sample sequenced in a study of PD-L1 blockade in urothelial cancer. Clones were sequenced by immunoSEQ multiplex PCR, and TCRdb holds only the in-frame ones, with some missing. Of roughly 46,000 clones listed, about 85% are singletons. The time point was: peripheral blood 6 weeks after treatment start. This sample comprised PBMCs, obtained around atezolizumab (anti-PD-L1) treatment. These receptors originate from a man between 45 and 60 years old with urothelial cancer.

V and J are TRBV28 and TRBJ1-5, with 9 bases that match TRBD1. The ends lost 4 bases at V and 4 bases at J; junction bases unmatched: 2. This CDR3 spans 14 amino acids. Germline V gives CDR1 MDHEN, CDR2 SYDVKM. The DNA of the CDR3 is TGTGCCAGCAGTTCCGACAGGGGGAATCAGCCCCAGCATTTT. This codes for CASSSDRGNQPQHF.

The rearrangement joins TRBV7-9 to TRBJ1-1; 9 bases align to TRBD1. CDR3 size: 14 residues. In germline, CDR1 is SEHNR, CDR2 FQNEAQ (reference sequence). The J segment lost 1 base and the V segment lost 5 bases, leaving 2 bases of the junction unmatched. The CDR3 spells CASSGGQGNTEAFF. The CDR3 bases are TGTGCCAGCAGCGGGGGACAGGGGAACACTGAAGCTTTCTTT.

This clone is medium-sized in the sample. The chain uses TRBV7-8 and TRBJ1-6; no clear D gene. The CDR3 totals 14 residues. Trimming pared 1 base from V and 6 bases from J, leaving 7 bases between. Germline lookup yields CDR1 SGHVS and CDR2 FQNEAQ. CDR3 bases: TGTGCCAGCAGCTTAGGCTCAGTTAATTCACCCCTCCACTTT. Residues: CASSLGSVNSPLHF.

The chain has TRBV5-1 and TRBJ1-1, with 7 nucleotides matching TRBD1. CDR3 length: 13 amino acids. Germline trimming cut 2 bases from V and 6 bases from J; bases unmatched to any gene: 4. In germline, CDR1 is SGHRS, CDR2 YFSETQ. The CDR3 is CASSFNQGAEAFF. The DNA for the CDR3 is TGCGCCAGCAGCTTCAACCAGGGGGCTGAAGCTTTCTTT.

The chain is built from TRBV29-1 and TRBJ2-1; perhaps TRBD2 as D (5 bases). Germline values: CDR1 SQVTM, CDR2 ANQGSEA. Trimming stripped 7 bases from V and 7 bases from J, with 14 bases between. The CDR3 covers 12 residues. This CDR3 reads CSARPGGNEQFF. The CDR3 bases are TGCAGCGCGAGACCAGGCGGGAATGAGCAGTTCTTC.

This clone was seen ten or more times. The V gene is TRBV2, the J gene TRBJ1-2; weak D call: TRBD1 (5 bases). Germline loops: CDR1 SNHLY, CDR2 FYNNEI. Trimming left V 6 bases short and J 2 bases short, with 19 bases between. CDR3 length: 16 amino acids. CDR3 in DNA: TGTGCCAGCAGCAGACAAACAGGCGCTCAAAACTATGGCTACACCTTC. Encoded protein: CASSRQTGAQNYGYTF.

This sequence joins TRBV14 and TRBJ1-6; D is uncertain. Germline lookup yields CDR1 SGHDN and CDR2 FVKESK. The CDR3 has 15 amino acids. V was shortened by 1 base and J by 14 bases, with 18 bases between the two germline ends. CDR3 sequence (DNA): TGTGCCAGCAGCCAAGCCAAGGCAGGCAGGTCGGCCCTCCACTTT. Its protein is CASSQAKAGRSALHF.

V and J are TRBV25-1 and TRBJ1-1; D possibly corresponds to TRBD1 (6 bases). The CDR3 sequence is 18 residues long. Trimming shortened V by 3 bases and J by 0 bases, and 20 bases separated the two germline ends. Germline V CDR1 and CDR2: MGHDK, SYGVNS. The CDR3 DNA is TGTGCCAGCAGTGACGTCCTCCTAAAGGCAGGGGTGAACACTGAAGCTTTCTTT. Translation gives CASSDVLLKAGVNTEAFF.

V is TRBV7-9 and J is TRBJ2-1; 9 bases are shared with TRBD2. Germline trimming cut 2 bases from V and 7 bases from J; bases unmatched to any gene: 15. The CDR3 has 18 amino acids. From germline, CDR1 is SEHNR and CDR2 FQNEAQ (reference sequence). As DNA, the CDR3 is TGTGCCAGCAGCTTACCCCCCAGGCTAGCGGGAAGAAAGAATGAGCAGTTCTTC. Translated: CASSLPPRLAGRKNEQFF.

The rearrangement joins TRBV15 to TRBJ2-5; 16 bases line up with TRBD2. CDR3 size: 20 residues. Germline V gives CDR1 LNHNV, CDR2 YYDKDF (reference sequence). V was pared by 0 bases and J by 4 bases, with 11 bases of the junction left unmatched. The CDR3 sequence: CATSRDPGLAGGWGRETQYF. The CDR3 DNA sequence: TGTGCCACCAGCAGAGACCCGGGACTAGCGGGAGGGTGGGGTCGAGAGACCCAGTACTTC. Full variable domain (rest looked up from reference TRBV15 and TRBJ2-5): DAMVIQNPRYQVTQFGKPVTLSCSQTLNHNVMYWYQQKSSQAPKLLFHYYDKDFNNEADTPDNFQSRRPNTSFCFLDIRSPGLGDTAMYLCATSRDPGLAGGWGRETQYFGPGTRLLVL.

The chain combines TRBV27 with TRBJ2-3; 9 positions agree with TRBD1. Germline CDR1 MNHEY, CDR2 SMNVEV (reference sequence). CDR3 length equals 14 residues. J was trimmed by 6 bases and V by 2 bases; bases with no gene match: 3. CDR3 in amino acids: CASSLGTGTDTQYF. As DNA, the CDR3 is TGTGCCAGCAGTTTAGGGACAGGGACCGATACGCAGTATTTT.

The chain is built from TRBV7-2 and TRBJ2-5, with D perhaps TRBD2 (6 bases). Germline CDR1 is SGHTA and CDR2 is FQGNSA. The CDR3 is 15 amino acids. With 7 bases removed from V and 3 bases from J, the gap between germline ends came to 18 bases. DNA for the CDR3: TGTGCCAGCACCCCGGTCGGGGGTCGCAAAGAGACCCAGTACTTC. Protein sequence: CASTPVGGRKETQYF.

This chain's CDR3 is CASSPGGASYNEQFF. The CDR3 region has the DNA TGTGCCAGCAGCCCCGGCGGAGCATCCTACAATGAGCAGTTCTTC. The rearrangement joins TRBV7-9 to TRBJ2-1; D is uncertain. Trimming shortened V by 5 bases and J by 1 base, and 12 bases separated the two germline ends. This CDR3 comprises 15 residues. From germline, CDR1 is SEHNR and CDR2 FQNEAQ (reference sequence). The whole variable domain, remainder taken from reference TRBV7-9 and TRBJ2-1, is DTGVSQNPRHKITKRGQNVTFRCDPISEHNRLYWYRQTLGQGPEFLTYFQNEAQLEKSRLLSDRFSAERPKGSFSTLEIQRTEQGDSAMYLCASSPGGASYNEQFFGPGTRLTVL.

This chain uses TRBV29-1 with TRBJ2-3; the D gene is possibly TRBD2 (6 bases). Per germline, CDR1 SQVTM and CDR2 ANQGSEA. The CDR3 loop spans 12 amino acids. CDR3 nucleotides: TGCAGGATCAGCGGGAGCACAGATACGCAGTATTTT. Translating gives CRISGSTDTQYF.

The chain has TRBV28 and TRBJ1-4, with D perhaps TRBD1 (6 bases). The germline gives CDR1 MDHEN, CDR2 SYDVKM. CDR3 length: 17 amino acids. V lost 8 bases and J 5 bases, leaving 24 bases between the germline ends. The CDR3 DNA reads as TGTGCCAGCTCCTCACGTCACTGGACAGAATTAAATGAAAAACTGTTTTTT. This gives the protein CASSSRHWTELNEKLFF.

CDR3 loop: CASTGQGWTGELFF. For the CDR3, the DNA is TGTGCCAGCACCGGACAGGGTTGGACCGGGGAGCTGTTTTTT. V is TRBV9 and J is TRBJ2-2; 8 bases are a match to TRBD1. Germline assignment: CDR1 SGDLS and CDR2 YYNGEE. The V gene end was trimmed by 6 bases and the J gene end by 5 bases; junction bases not matched to a gene: 6. This CDR3 has 14 residues.

The gene calls are TRBV6-1 and TRBJ1-2, with 8 bases that match TRBD1. V gave up 2 bases and J gave up 1 base; unmatched junction bases: 3. Germline values: CDR1 MNHNS, CDR2 SASEGT. CDR3 size: 15 residues. The CDR3 DNA sequence: TGTGCCAGCAGTGAACTGGGACAGGTTAACTATGGCTACACCTTC. Protein: CASSELGQVNYGYTF.

The chain couples TRBV5-6 to TRBJ2-7; 8 positions agree with TRBD1. The V gene end was trimmed by 2 bases and the J gene end by 3 bases; junction bases not matched to a gene: 4. The CDR3 contains 14 residues. Germline CDR1 reads SGHDT; CDR2 reads YYEEEE. Here the CDR3 reads CASSFGQGNYEQYF. The CDR3 DNA reads as TGTGCCAGCAGCTTTGGACAGGGCAACTACGAGCAGTACTTC.

The V gene is TRBV10-2, the J gene TRBJ2-3, with 7 bases fitting TRBD2. V lost 3 bases, J lost 2 bases, and 5 bases stayed unmatched. The CDR3 has 15 amino acids. Germline CDR1 is WSHSY and CDR2 is SAAADI. The DNA of the CDR3 is TGCGCCAGCAGTGACGCGGGAGCCTACACAGATACGCAGTATTTT. Protein product: CASSDAGAYTDTQYF.

The rearrangement joins TRBV5-4 to TRBJ2-7; possible D gene TRBD2, 5 bases. Trimming took 1 base from V and 2 from J, leaving 7 bases between them. Germline CDR1 SGHNT, CDR2 YYREEE (reference sequence). CDR3 size: 13 residues. This CDR3 is CASSLRGTYEQYF. CDR3 bases: TGTGCCAGCAGCTTGCGGGGAACCTACGAGCAGTACTTC.

The rearrangement uses TRBV5-6 and TRBJ2-4; D is perhaps TRBD1 (6 bases). V lost 3 bases and J 6 bases, leaving 16 bases between the germline ends. This CDR3 has 15 amino acids. CDR1 is SGHDT and CDR2 is YYEEEE in the germline V gene. CDR3 nucleotides: TGTGCCAGCAGCTCGGGCAGGGGAGTGATAAACATTCAGTACTTC. This encodes CASSSGRGVINIQYF.

The CDR3 DNA is TGTGCCAGCAGCTTAAACCCACAGGGGGCGTCCTACGAGCAGTACTTC. Translating gives CASSLNPQGASYEQYF. The gene calls are TRBV11-2 and TRBJ2-7, with 9 bases that match TRBD1. The length of the CDR3 is 16 residues. Germline CDR1 and CDR2: SGHAT and FQNNGV. After removal of 2 bases from V and 1 base from J, the junction contained 6 bases not matched to a gene.

This sequence joins TRBV10-1 and TRBJ2-3, with 16 bases that match TRBD2. V was clipped by 6 bases and J by 6 bases; unmatched bases: 9. Germline-derived CDR1 and CDR2 are WNHNN and SYGVQD (reference sequence). The CDR3 contains 17 residues. The CDR3 nucleotides are TGCGCCAGCAGCGCCGGGACTAGCGGGAGGGCCGGGGATACGCAGTATTTT. It specifies CASSAGTSGRAGDTQYF.

This clone was recorded a few times. The rearrangement joins TRBV6-6 to TRBJ2-2, with 7 bases that match TRBD1. The germline V gene encodes CDR1 MNHNY and CDR2 SVGAGI (reference sequence). This CDR3 spans 12 amino acids. V lost 7 bases to trimming and J lost 6 bases; unmatched junction nucleotides: 2. CDR3 nucleotides: TGTGCCAGCAAGGGGGCTGCCGGGGAGCTGTTTTTT. It codes for CASKGAAGELFF.

The chain employs TRBV5-1 and TRBJ2-7, with 8 nucleotides matching TRBD2. In germline, CDR1 is SGHRS, CDR2 YFSETQ. CDR3 size: 14 residues. V lost 5 bases, J lost 2 bases, and 6 bases stayed unmatched. The CDR3 loop reads CASRLAVSTYEQYF. The CDR3 DNA is TGCGCCAGCAGACTAGCGGTATCCACCTACGAGCAGTACTTC.

This sequence joins TRBV25-1 and TRBJ2-5, with 8 nucleotides matching TRBD1. The germline V gene encodes CDR1 MGHDK and CDR2 SYGVNS. This CDR3 comprises 11 residues. Unmatched junction bases numbered 5, after V lost 4 bases and J lost 13 bases. This chain's CDR3 is CASSGQGRWYF. In DNA form, the CDR3 reads TGTGCCAGCAGTGGACAGGGGCGGTGGTACTTC.

The J gene is TRBJ2-3, the V gene TRBV6-5, with TRBD2 matching over 7 bases. The germline CDR1 and CDR2 sequences are MNHEY and SVGAGI. Losses at the gene ends were 6 bases for V and 4 bases for J; bases not matched to a gene: 10. The CDR3 sequence is 15 residues long. The CDR3 is CASRPGREWADTQYF. DNA of the CDR3: TGTGCCAGCAGGCCAGGGCGGGAGTGGGCAGATACGCAGTATTTT.

This clone qualifies as medium-sized. The V gene is TRBV30, the J gene TRBJ1-3; 7 bases are shared with TRBD1. CDR1 is GTSNPN, CDR2 SVGIG, per germline (reference sequence). This CDR3 is built from 15 residues. Unmatched junction bases numbered 7, after V lost 2 bases and J lost 3 bases. The CDR3 DNA reads TGTGCCTGGAGTCGGGACAGTGGGAGTGGAAACACCATATATTTT. Protein: CAWSRDSGSGNTIYF. The full variable domain, in which reference TRBV30 and TRBJ1-3 provide the parts outside the CDR3, is SQTIHQWPATLVQPVGSPLSLECTVEGTSNPNLYWYRQAAGRGLQLLFYSVGIGQISSEVPQNLSASRPQDRQFILSSKKLLLSDSGFYLCAWSRDSGSGNTIYFGEGSWLTVV.